This TCR beta chain derives from a study of CD8+ T cells in alopecia areata. About the study: Affected scalp percentage set treated patients' severity scores.

This clone was seen only a few times. Its target is unknown. RNA was isolated and reverse transcribed to cDNA, the sequencing template. The method was immunoSEQ multiplex PCR; TCRdb's version includes in-frame clones alone and lacks a portion of them. The sample shows 90,000 to 150,000 clones, more than 45% of them seen only once. Study-wide points: Between patients, shared TCR sequences were less clear than in mice. This was possibly due in part to HLA diversity in the patient population.

The treatment is: oral pan-JAK inhibitor, 5-10 mg twice daily. The germline gives CDR1 LGHNA, CDR2 YNFKEQ. Trimming took off 1 base at V and 1 base at J, with 10 bases between the two ends. The CDR3 consists of 15 residues. Specimen: CD4+ T cells sorted from blood, collected at week 4, from a patient treated with tofacitinib. The TCR originated in a human donor with alopecia areata. The chain couples TRBV4-2 to TRBJ1-1, with D possibly matching TRBD1 (5 bases). CDR3 amino acids: CASSQGGPKNTEAFF. DNA of the CDR3: TGTGCCAGCAGCCAAGGGGGACCCAAGAACACTGAAGCTTTCTTT.